Below, 6 T cell receptor beta chains from the same sample are listed, as sequenced in a study of OX40 agonist ivuxolimab in advanced cancers. TCRdb's copy holds only in-frame clones and misses some; the assay was immunoSEQ multiplex PCR. The data show 55,000 to 70,000 clones, under 85% seen once. The sequenced sample was CD4+ or CD8+ T cells sorted from blood, obtained in a trial of the OX40 agonist ivuxolimab. These receptors all stem from an adult with an advanced solid tumor such as melanoma, head and neck, liver or kidney cancer.

This clone showed up just once. The chain is built from TRBV2 and TRBJ1-5, with 7 bases fitting TRBD1. Germline V gene lookup returns CDR1 SNHLY and CDR2 FYNNEI. V lost 3 bases, J lost 2 bases, and 4 bases stayed unmatched. The CDR3 is 15 residues long. The CDR3 nucleotides are TGTGCCAGCAGTGAGACAGGGTTGGGCAATCAGCCCCAGCATTTT. Its translation: CASSETGLGNQPQHF. Combining the CDR3 with reference TRBV2 and TRBJ1-5 gives the whole variable domain EPEVTQTPSHQVTQMGQEVILRCVPISNHLYFYWYRQILGQKVEFLVSFYNNEISEKSEIFDDQFSVERPDGSNFTLKIRSTKLEDSAMYFCASSETGLGNQPQHFGDGTRLSIL.

V is TRBV2 and J is TRBJ1-4; perhaps TRBD1 as D (6 bases). CDR1 is SNHLY and CDR2 is FYNNEI in the germline V gene. The CDR3 runs 13 residues. Trimming pared 9 bases from V and 2 bases from J, leaving 10 bases between. In DNA form, the CDR3 reads TGTGCCAGTTCCAGGGGCACTAATGAAAAACTGTTTTTT. The encoded protein is CASSRGTNEKLFF.

The rearrangement uses TRBV11-2 and TRBJ2-5, with 14 bases aligning to TRBD2. This CDR3 is built from 16 residues. V trimming: 4 bases; J trimming: 3 bases; junction bases outside the gene matches: 4. Germline CDR1 is SGHAT and CDR2 is FQNNGV. CDR3 in DNA: TGTGCCAGCAGCTCAAAGGGACTAGCGGGGGAAGAGACCCAGTACTTC. Protein product: CASSSKGLAGEETQYF. Variable domain in full (rest from reference TRBV11-2 and TRBJ2-5): EAGVAQSPRYKIIEKRQSVAFWCNPISGHATLYWYQQILGQGPKLLIQFQNNGVVDDSQLPKDRFSAERLKGVDSTLKIQPAKLEDSAVYLCASSSKGLAGEETQYFGPGTRLLVL.

Notes on this clone: The identical CDR3 is also encoded by other nucleotide sequences in the sample. V is TRBV5-4 and J is TRBJ2-1; 8 bases agree with TRBD2. This CDR3 region has 14 residues. The junction had 3 bases not matched to a gene; V was cut back by 3 bases and J by 4 bases. Germline V gene sequence: CDR1 SGHNT, CDR2 YYREEE (reference sequence). The CDR3, as DNA: TGTGCCAGCAGCTCCGGGACTAGTTACAATGAGCAGTTCTTC. It encodes CASSSGTSYNEQFF. The full variable domain, with the rest looked up from reference TRBV5-4 and TRBJ2-1, is ETGVTQSPTHLIKTRGQQVTLRCSSQSGHNTVSWYQQALGQGPQFIFQYYREEENGRGNFPPRFSGLQFPNYSSELNVNALELDDSALYLCASSSGTSYNEQFFGPGTRLTVL.

The chain is built from TRBV6-1 and TRBJ2-4; D not certain. Germline values: CDR1 MNHNS, CDR2 SASEGT. There are 12 residues in the CDR3. Trimming stripped 6 bases from V and 7 bases from J, with 10 bases between. The CDR3 DNA reads TGTGCCAGCAGACGAGCCCTCAACATTCAGTACTTC. This encodes CASRRALNIQYF.

The J gene is TRBJ2-7, the V gene TRBV27; TRBD2 matches 7 bases. The CDR3 extends over 14 amino acids. The J segment lost 3 bases and the V segment lost 11 bases, leaving 13 bases of the junction unmatched. Germline CDR1 is MNHEY and CDR2 is SMNVEV (reference sequence). CDR3 protein: CAARGGNSLYEQYF. CDR3 nucleotides: TGTGCCGCCCGGGGAGGGAATAGTCTCTACGAGCAGTACTTC.